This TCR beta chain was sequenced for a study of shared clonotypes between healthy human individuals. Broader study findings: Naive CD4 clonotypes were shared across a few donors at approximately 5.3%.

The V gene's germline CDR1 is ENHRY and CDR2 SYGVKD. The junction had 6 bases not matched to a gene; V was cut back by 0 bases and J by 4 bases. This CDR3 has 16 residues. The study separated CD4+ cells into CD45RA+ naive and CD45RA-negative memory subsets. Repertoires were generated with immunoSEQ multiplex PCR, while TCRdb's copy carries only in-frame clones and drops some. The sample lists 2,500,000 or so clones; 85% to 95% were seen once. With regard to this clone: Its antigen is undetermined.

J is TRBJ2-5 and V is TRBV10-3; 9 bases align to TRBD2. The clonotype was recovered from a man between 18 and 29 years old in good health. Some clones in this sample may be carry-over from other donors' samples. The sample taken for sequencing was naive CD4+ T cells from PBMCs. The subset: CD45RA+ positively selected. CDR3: CAISESAGGSPETQYF. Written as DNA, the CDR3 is TGTGCCATCAGTGAGTCGGCGGGGGGGAGTCCAGAGACCCAGTACTTC.